One and the same sample provided the 18 T cell receptor beta chains below, sequenced in a study of beta chain features in type 1 diabetes. The entirety of the isolated RNA underwent reverse transcription, so expressed TCRB transcripts were sequenced. Some clones are missing from TCRdb's copy, which holds only in-frame ones; the method was immunoSEQ multiplex PCR. The sample yields 900,000 or so clones, 15% to 20% seen once. Sequenced: naive CD4+ T cells from blood. These receptors were collected from a young woman in good health.

Notes on this clone: The same CDR3 is also encoded by other DNA sequences in this sample. In DNA, the CDR3 is TGTGCCAGCAGCTTAGCCGACGGTTCCTACGAGCAGTACTTC. It translates to CASSLADGSYEQYF. This chain connects TRBV7-2 to TRBJ2-7; unclear D gene. The CDR3 contains 14 residues. The germline V gene encodes CDR1 SGHTA and CDR2 FQGNSA. V was clipped by 0 bases and J by 1 base, with 7 bases between them.

This clone was counted between two and nine times. Here the CDR3 reads CASSESGRGNTGELFF. The CDR3 coding sequence is TGTGCCAGCAGTGAATCCGGGAGGGGAAACACCGGGGAGCTGTTTTTT. The chain links TRBV25-1 to TRBJ2-2, with 8 bases matching TRBD2. The junction had 3 bases not matched to a gene; V was cut back by 1 base and J by 2 bases. The CDR3 is 16 amino acids. In germline, CDR1 is MGHDK, CDR2 SYGVNS. The complete variable domain, with remaining parts taken from reference TRBV25-1 and TRBJ2-2, reads EADIYQTPRYLVIGTGKKITLECSQTMGHDKMYWYQQDPGMELHLIHYSYGVNSTEKGDLSSESTVSRIRTEHFPLTLESARPSHTSQYLCASSESGRGNTGELFFGEGSRLTVL.

This chain connects TRBV28 to TRBJ2-5; 10 nucleotides line up with TRBD2. Trimming took 3 bases from V and 5 from J; bases not matched to a gene: 15. Germline loops: CDR1 MDHEN, CDR2 SYDVKM. This CDR3 has 18 amino acids. The CDR3 sequence is CASSFLAGASPKSETQYF. In DNA, the CDR3 is TGTGCCAGCAGTTTCCTAGCGGGAGCGAGCCCGAAGTCGGAGACCCAGTACTTC. Full variable domain (remainder filled in from reference TRBV28 and TRBJ2-5): DVKVTQSSRYLVKRTGEKVFLECVQDMDHENMFWYRQDPGLGLRLIYFSYDVKMKEKGDIPEGYSVSREKKERFSLILESASTNQTSMYLCASSFLAGASPKSETQYFGPGTRLLVL.

This clone occurred a few times. The chain is built from TRBV4-1 and TRBJ2-7, with D possibly TRBD2 on 5 matching bases. The CDR3 totals 15 residues. Germline assignment: CDR1 MGHRA and CDR2 YSYEKL. The V end lost 0 bases, the J end lost 0 bases, and 9 bases lay between the germline ends. The CDR3 nucleotides read TGCGCCAGCAGCCAAGATCCGGGGAGCTCCTACGAGCAGTACTTC. Encoded protein: CASSQDPGSSYEQYF.

The chain couples TRBV28 to TRBJ2-1, with D unresolved. V lost 5 bases to trimming and J lost 11 bases, with 10 bases between them. The CDR3 runs to 11 residues. Germline values: CDR1 MDHEN, CDR2 SYDVKM. CDR3 residues: CASSLSRKQFF. Here the CDR3 DNA reads TGTGCCAGCAGTCTGTCTAGAAAGCAGTTCTTC.

This clone was counted only a few times. The chain joins TRBV27 to TRBJ2-1; D might be TRBD1 (6 bases). Germline loops: CDR1 MNHEY, CDR2 SMNVEV (reference sequence). The CDR3 is 17 amino acids. Trimming removed 2 bases from V and 5 bases from J, with 19 bases in between. CDR3 protein: CASSLGGRVVPNNEQFF. CDR3 nucleotides: TGTGCCAGCAGTTTAGGGGGCAGGGTGGTACCGAACAATGAGCAGTTCTTC.

The sample holds a few counts of this clone. The chain carries TRBV7-2 and TRBJ2-6, with D uncertain. CDR3 length: 15 amino acids. The germline gives CDR1 SGHTA, CDR2 FQGNSA. The V end lost 5 bases, the J end lost 0 bases, and 8 bases lay between the germline ends. CDR3: CASSPPNSGANVLTF. In nucleotides, the CDR3 is TGTGCCAGCAGCCCACCCAACTCTGGGGCCAACGTCCTGACTTTC.

The rearrangement uses TRBV10-3 and TRBJ2-7, with D possibly matching TRBD1 (5 bases). This CDR3 has 11 residues. Germline V gene lookup returns CDR1 ENHRY and CDR2 SYGVKD. V dropped 11 bases and J dropped 5 bases, with 13 bases sitting between them. The CDR3 coding sequence is TGTGCCGCTCCTGGGGCTCACGAGCAGTACTTC. Its translation is CAAPGAHEQYF.

This clone was seen a handful of times. This CDR3 is also generated by other DNA sequences in the sample. V gene TRBV29-1 combines with J gene TRBJ2-5, with 10 positions matching TRBD2. This CDR3 is built from 17 residues. V gave up 5 bases and J gave up 4 bases; unmatched junction bases: 16. Germline assignment: CDR1 SQVTM and CDR2 ANQGSEA. The DNA of the CDR3 is TGCAGCGTTTTAGGGATTCTACCGGGACTAGCGATAGAGACCCAGTACTTC. Translating gives CSVLGILPGLAIETQYF.

This clone was seen more than once but under ten times. This chain connects TRBV19 to TRBJ2-2; 13 bases agree with TRBD2. CDR1 and CDR2 from the germline V gene are LNHDA and SQIVND (reference sequence). With V trimmed by 4 bases and J by 5 bases, 7 bases remained unmatched. The CDR3 totals 17 residues. Written as DNA, the CDR3 is TGTGCCAGTAGTAGACTAGCGGGAGGTGTTTGGACCGGGGAGCTGTTTTTT. It is translated as CASSRLAGGVWTGELFF.

The chain combines TRBV10-3 with TRBJ1-2; a weak D match, TRBD1 (5 bases). Trimming shortened V by 4 bases and J by 0 bases, and 12 bases separated the two germline ends. Germline values: CDR1 ENHRY, CDR2 SYGVKD. The CDR3 extends over 15 amino acids. The CDR3 sequence is CAISAGPGANYGYTF. The CDR3 DNA follows: TGTGCCATCAGTGCCGGTCCGGGGGCTAACTATGGCTACACCTTC.

This clone was picked up a small number of times. This chain uses TRBV2 with TRBJ1-5; D gene ambiguous. The CDR3 contains 13 residues. CDR1 is SNHLY and CDR2 is FYNNEI in the germline V gene. Trimming removed 2 bases at V and 7 bases at J, with 9 bases between. In DNA, the CDR3 is TGTGCCAGCAGTGAAAGGACCTTACAGCCCCAGCATTTT. This translates into CASSERTLQPQHF.

This clone was found a few times. This chain joins TRBV9 and TRBJ1-2; 7 nucleotides match TRBD1. The germline V gene has CDR1 SGDLS and CDR2 YYNGEE. J lost 4 bases, V lost 0 bases, and 12 bases had no gene match. This CDR3 region has 17 residues. Here the CDR3 reads CASSVDDYSQGGYGYTF. In DNA form, the CDR3 reads TGTGCCAGCAGCGTAGATGACTATTCCCAGGGGGGCTATGGCTACACCTTC.

The chain combines TRBV4-3 with TRBJ2-3; 7 positions agree with TRBD1. The CDR3 runs to 15 residues. CDR1 is LGHNA and CDR2 is YSLEER in the germline V gene. V was clipped by 4 bases and J by 6 bases; unmatched bases: 10. CDR3 amino acids: CASSREQGFWDTQYF. The CDR3, as DNA: TGCGCCAGCAGCCGAGAACAGGGGTTCTGGGATACGCAGTATTTT.

Only a few counts were recorded for this clone. This chain connects TRBV29-1 to TRBJ1-1, with unresolved D. The V end lost 4 bases, the J end lost 0 bases, and 9 bases lay between the germline ends. The CDR3 runs to 13 residues. Per germline, CDR1 SQVTM and CDR2 ANQGSEA. For the CDR3, the DNA is TGCAGCGTTGTTGGCCAGATGAACACTGAAGCTTTCTTT. Encoded protein: CSVVGQMNTEAFF.

A few counts support this clone. The chain recombines TRBV7-9 with TRBJ2-1; 8 bases align to TRBD1. The trim removed 5 bases at V and 1 base at J, leaving 7 bases unmatched. This CDR3 has 16 residues. CDR1 is SEHNR, CDR2 FQNEAQ, per germline (reference sequence). In DNA form, the CDR3 reads TGTGCCAGCAGCCTTCGACAGGGGCTTTCCTACAATGAGCAGTTCTTC. Translation: CASSLRQGLSYNEQFF.

The rearrangement uses TRBV11-1 and TRBJ2-1; D tentatively fits TRBD1 or TRBD2 (5 bases each). The CDR3 is 12 amino acids. Germline V gives CDR1 SGHAT, CDR2 FQDESV (reference sequence). Trimming cost V 5 bases and J 12 bases, with 14 bases left between them. The CDR3 coding sequence is TGTGCCAGCAGCCAGGGACCGGGTGCGCAGTTCTTC. Its protein product is CASSQGPGAQFF.

This clone came up a few times. The chain has TRBV9 and TRBJ2-3, with TRBD2 matching 8 bases. The CDR3 is 18 residues long. In germline, CDR1 is SGDLS, CDR2 YYNGEE. V lost 0 bases and J lost 2; bases outside the gene matches: 11. CDR3 amino acids: CASSVVESRRGDTDTQYF. DNA of the CDR3: TGTGCCAGCAGCGTAGTTGAGAGTAGGCGGGGGGACACAGATACGCAGTATTTT. Variable domain in full (rest from reference TRBV9 and TRBJ2-3): DSGVTQTPKHLITATGQRVTLRCSPRSGDLSVYWYQQSLDQGLQFLIQYYNGEERAKGNILERFSAQQFPDLHSELNLSSLELGDSALYFCASSVVESRRGDTDTQYFGPGTRLTVL.